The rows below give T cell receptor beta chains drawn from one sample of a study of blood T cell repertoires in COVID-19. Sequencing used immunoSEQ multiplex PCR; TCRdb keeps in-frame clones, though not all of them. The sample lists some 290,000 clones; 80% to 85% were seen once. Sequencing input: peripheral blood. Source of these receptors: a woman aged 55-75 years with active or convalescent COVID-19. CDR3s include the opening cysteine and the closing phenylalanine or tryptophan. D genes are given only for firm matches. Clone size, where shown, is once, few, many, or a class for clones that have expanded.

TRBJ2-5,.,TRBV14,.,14,TGTGCCAGCAGTCGCCTACTGGGGGGAGAGACCCAGTACTTC,CASSRLLGGETQYF
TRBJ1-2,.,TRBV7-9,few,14,TGTGCCAGCAGCCGATCCGGGAGGAACTATGGCTACACCTTC,CASSRSGRNYGYTF
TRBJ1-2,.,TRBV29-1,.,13,TGCAGCGTCGGGAGACACGGGAGGAATGGCTACACCTTC,CSVGRHGRNGYTF
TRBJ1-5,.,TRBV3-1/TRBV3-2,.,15,TGTGCCAGCAGCCGAAGCGGGGCGAGCAATCAGCCCCAGCATTTT,CASSRSGASNQPQHF
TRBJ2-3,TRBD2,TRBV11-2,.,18,TGTGCCAGCAGCTCTATACTGGGACTAGCGGGGGCCACAGATACGCAGTATTTT,CASSSILGLAGATDTQYF
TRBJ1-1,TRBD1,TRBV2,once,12,TGTGCCAGCAGTGGACAGGGTACTGAAGCTTTCTTT,CASSGQGTEAFF
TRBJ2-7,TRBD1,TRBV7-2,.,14,TGTGCCAGCAGCTTAGCCGGACAGGGAACCGAGCAGTACTTC,CASSLAGQGTEQYF
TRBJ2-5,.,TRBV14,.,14,TGTGCCAGCAGCCCGGGACTGGGACAAGAGACCCAGTACTTC,CASSPGLGQETQYF
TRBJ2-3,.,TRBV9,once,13,TGTGCCAGCAGCGTAAGCCTGACAGATACGCAGTATTTT,CASSVSLTDTQYF
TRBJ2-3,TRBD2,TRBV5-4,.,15,TGTGCCAGCAGCTTGGCTAGCGGGGGCACAGATACGCAGTATTTT,CASSLASGGTDTQYF
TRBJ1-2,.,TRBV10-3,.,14,TGTGCCATCAGTGAAAAGGGCCCCGGGGATGGCTACACCTTC,CAISEKGPGDGYTF
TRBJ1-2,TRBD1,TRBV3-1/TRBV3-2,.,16,TGTGCCAGCAGCCAGTGGGGCAACAGGGGTGGCTATGGCTACACCTTC,CASSQWGNRGGYGYTF
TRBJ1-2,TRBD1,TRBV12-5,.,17,TGTGCTAGTGGTTCGCGAAATCATACAGGGGGCAACTATGGCTACACCTTC,CASGSRNHTGGNYGYTF
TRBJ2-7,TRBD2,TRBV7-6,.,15,TGTGCCAGCAGCTTAACTAGCGGGGCGGTTGGGGAGCAGTACTTC,CASSLTSGAVGEQYF
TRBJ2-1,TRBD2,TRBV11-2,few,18,TGTGCCAGCAGGCCCTCCCCGGGGGGGTTGTTCTCCTACAATGAGCAGTTCTTC,CASRPSPGGLFSYNEQFF
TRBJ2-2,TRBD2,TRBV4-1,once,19,TGCGCCAGCAGCCGGTCAGGTCGTCTTAGCGGGGGTGGCACCGGGGAGCTGTTTTTT,CASSRSGRLSGGGTGELFF
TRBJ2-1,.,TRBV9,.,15,TGTGCCAGCAGCGTAGACAGGGGGGGCCACAATGAGCAGTTCTTC,CASSVDRGGHNEQFF
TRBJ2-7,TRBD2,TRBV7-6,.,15,TGTGCCAGCAGCCAAAGGGGACTAGCGGCCTACGAGCAGTACTTC,CASSQRGLAAYEQYF
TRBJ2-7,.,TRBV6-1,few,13,TGTGCCAGCGGACAGTTTTCGTCCTACGAGCAGTACTTC,CASGQFSSYEQYF
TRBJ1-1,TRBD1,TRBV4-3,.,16,TGCGCCAGCAGCCAAGGAGGGGGCAGGGTGCTCACTGAAGCTTTCTTT,CASSQGGGRVLTEAFF
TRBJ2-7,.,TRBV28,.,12,TGTGCCAGCAGTCCACAGATCTACGAGCAGTACTTC,CASSPQIYEQYF
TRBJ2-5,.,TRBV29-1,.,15,TGCAGCGTTGTTCGTCTCGGAGGCATCCAAGAGACCCAGTACTTC,CSVVRLGGIQETQYF
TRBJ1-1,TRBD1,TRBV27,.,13,TGTGCCAGCAGTCCCTACAGGGGCACTGAAGCTTTCTTT,CASSPYRGTEAFF